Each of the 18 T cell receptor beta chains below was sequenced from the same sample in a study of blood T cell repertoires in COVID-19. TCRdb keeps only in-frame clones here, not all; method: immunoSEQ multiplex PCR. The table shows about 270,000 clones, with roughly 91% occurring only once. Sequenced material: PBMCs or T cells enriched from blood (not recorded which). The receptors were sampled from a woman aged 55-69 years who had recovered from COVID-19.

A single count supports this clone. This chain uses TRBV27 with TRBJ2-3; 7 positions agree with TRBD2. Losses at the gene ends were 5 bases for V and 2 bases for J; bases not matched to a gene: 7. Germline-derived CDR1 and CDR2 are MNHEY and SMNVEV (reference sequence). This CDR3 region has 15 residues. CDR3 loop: CASSVERGTTDTQYF. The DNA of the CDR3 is TGTGCCAGCAGTGTTGAGCGGGGCACCACAGATACGCAGTATTTT.

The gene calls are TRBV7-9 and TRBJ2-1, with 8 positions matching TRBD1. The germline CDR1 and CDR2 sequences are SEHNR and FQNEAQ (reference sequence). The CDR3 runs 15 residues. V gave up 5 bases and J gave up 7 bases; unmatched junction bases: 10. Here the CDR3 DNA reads TGTGCCAGCAGCCGAGGACAGGGTTTTTTAAATGAGCAGTTCTTC. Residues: CASSRGQGFLNEQFF.

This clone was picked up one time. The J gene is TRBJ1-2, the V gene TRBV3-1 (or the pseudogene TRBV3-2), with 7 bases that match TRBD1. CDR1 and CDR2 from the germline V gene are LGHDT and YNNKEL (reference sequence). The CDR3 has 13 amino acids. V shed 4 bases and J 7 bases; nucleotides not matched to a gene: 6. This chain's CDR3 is CASSLRQGAGYTF. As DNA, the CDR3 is TGTGCCAGCAGCCTTCGACAGGGTGCTGGCTACACCTTC.

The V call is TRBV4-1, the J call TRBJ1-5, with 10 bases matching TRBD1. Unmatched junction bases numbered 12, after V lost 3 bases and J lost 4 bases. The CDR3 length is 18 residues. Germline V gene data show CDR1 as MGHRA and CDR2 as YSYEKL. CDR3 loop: CASSHPAAGTGENQPQHF. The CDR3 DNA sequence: TGCGCCAGCAGCCACCCTGCTGCCGGGACAGGGGAAAATCAGCCCCAGCATTTT.

CDR3 nucleotide sequence: TGTGCCAGCAACCTAGCGGGGGGAAGCACAGATACGCAGTATTTT. This sequence encodes CASNLAGGSTDTQYF. The genes are TRBV7-3 and TRBJ2-3, with TRBD2 matching over 11 bases. The J segment lost 0 bases and the V segment lost 7 bases, leaving 3 bases of the junction unmatched. Germline-derived CDR1 and CDR2 are SGHTA and FQGTGA. The CDR3 has 15 amino acids.

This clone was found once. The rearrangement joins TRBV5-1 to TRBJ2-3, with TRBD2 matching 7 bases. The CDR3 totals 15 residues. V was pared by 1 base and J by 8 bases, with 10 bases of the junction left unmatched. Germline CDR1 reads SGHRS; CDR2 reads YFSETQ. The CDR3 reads CASSLYSGVQGTQYF. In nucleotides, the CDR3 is TGCGCCAGCAGCTTGTACAGCGGGGTGCAGGGTACGCAGTATTTT.

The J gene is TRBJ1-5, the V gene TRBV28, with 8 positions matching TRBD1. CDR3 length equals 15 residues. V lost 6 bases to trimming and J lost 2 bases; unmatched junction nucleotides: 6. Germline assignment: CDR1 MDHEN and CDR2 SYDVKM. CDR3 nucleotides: TGTGCCAGCAGCACGCCGGGACAGGGCAATCAGCCCCAGCATTTT. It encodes CASSTPGQGNQPQHF.

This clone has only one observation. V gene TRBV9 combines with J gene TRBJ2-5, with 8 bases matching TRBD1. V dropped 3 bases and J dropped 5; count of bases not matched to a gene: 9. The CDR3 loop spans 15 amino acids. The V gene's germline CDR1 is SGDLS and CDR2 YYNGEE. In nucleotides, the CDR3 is TGTGCCAGCAGCGCCGTGACAGGGGATTATGAGACCCAGTACTTC. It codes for CASSAVTGDYETQYF.

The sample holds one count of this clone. The CDR3 nucleotides are TGCGCCAGCAGCTCGGGACAGGGGGATAATCAGCCCCAGCATTTT. Translating it yields CASSSGQGDNQPQHF. The chain joins TRBV5-1 to TRBJ1-5; 11 bases line up with TRBD1. After removal of 3 bases from V and 4 bases from J, the junction contained 3 bases not matched to a gene. The CDR3 runs 15 residues. Germline values: CDR1 SGHRS, CDR2 YFSETQ.

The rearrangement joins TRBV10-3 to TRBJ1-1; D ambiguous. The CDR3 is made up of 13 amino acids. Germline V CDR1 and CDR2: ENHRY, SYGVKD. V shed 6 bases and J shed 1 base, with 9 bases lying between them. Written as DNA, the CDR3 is TGTGCCATCAGGGCCGCGGGGAACACTGAAGCTTTCTTT. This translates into CAIRAAGNTEAFF.

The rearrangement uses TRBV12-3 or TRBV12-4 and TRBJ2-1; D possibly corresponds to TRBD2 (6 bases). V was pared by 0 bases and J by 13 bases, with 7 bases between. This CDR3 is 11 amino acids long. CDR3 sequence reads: CASSLAGTQFF. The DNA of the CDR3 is TGTGCCAGCAGTTTAGCAGGGACTCAGTTCTTC.

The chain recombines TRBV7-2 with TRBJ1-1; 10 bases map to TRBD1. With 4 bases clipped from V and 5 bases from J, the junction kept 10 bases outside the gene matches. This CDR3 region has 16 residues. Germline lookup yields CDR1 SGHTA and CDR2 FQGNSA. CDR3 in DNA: TGTGCCAGCAGCTCCCAGCCGACAGGGGGCGCAACTGAAGCTTTCTTT. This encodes CASSSQPTGGATEAFF. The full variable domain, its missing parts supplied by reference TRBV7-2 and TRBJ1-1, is GAGVSQSPSNKVTEKGKDVELRCDPISGHTALYWYRQSLGQGLEFLIYFQGNSAPDKSGLPSDRFSAERTGGSVSTLTIQRTQQEDSAVYLCASSSQPTGGATEAFFGQGTRLTVV.

CDR3 nucleotide sequence: TGTGCCAGCGCCCGAGGGGGGGGAACTAATGAAAAACTGTTTTTT. It encodes CASARGGGTNEKLFF. This chain links TRBV28 with TRBJ1-4; D might be TRBD1 (6 bases). CDR3 length: 15 residues. V lost 8 bases, J lost 1 base, and 14 bases lay in between. From germline, CDR1 is MDHEN and CDR2 SYDVKM.

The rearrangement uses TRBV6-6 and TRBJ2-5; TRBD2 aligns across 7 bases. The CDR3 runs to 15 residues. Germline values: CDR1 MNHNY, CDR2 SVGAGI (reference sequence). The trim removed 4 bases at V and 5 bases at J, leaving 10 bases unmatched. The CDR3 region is CASSSSSGAGETQYF. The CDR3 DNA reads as TGTGCCAGCAGTTCCAGCTCCGGAGCGGGGGAGACCCAGTACTTC.

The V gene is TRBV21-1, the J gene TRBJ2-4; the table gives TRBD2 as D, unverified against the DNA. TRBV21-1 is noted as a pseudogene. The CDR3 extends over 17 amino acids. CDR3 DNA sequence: TGTGCCAGCAGCAGTAAGCGGGGCACGGGGGCCAAAAACATTCAGTACTTC. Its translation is CASSSKRGTGAKNIQYF.

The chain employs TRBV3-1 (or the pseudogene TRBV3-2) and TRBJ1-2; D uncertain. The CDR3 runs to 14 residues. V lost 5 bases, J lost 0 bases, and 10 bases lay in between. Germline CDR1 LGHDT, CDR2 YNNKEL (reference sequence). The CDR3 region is CASSLRTANYGYTF. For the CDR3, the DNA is TGTGCCAGCAGCTTACGTACAGCTAACTATGGCTACACCTTC.

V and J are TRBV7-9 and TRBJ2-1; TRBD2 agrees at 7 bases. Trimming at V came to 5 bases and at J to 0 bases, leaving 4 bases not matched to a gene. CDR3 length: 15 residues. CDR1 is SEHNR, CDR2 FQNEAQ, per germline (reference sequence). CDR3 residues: CASSPRGSSYNEQFF. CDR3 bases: TGTGCCAGCAGCCCGCGGGGGAGCTCCTACAATGAGCAGTTCTTC.

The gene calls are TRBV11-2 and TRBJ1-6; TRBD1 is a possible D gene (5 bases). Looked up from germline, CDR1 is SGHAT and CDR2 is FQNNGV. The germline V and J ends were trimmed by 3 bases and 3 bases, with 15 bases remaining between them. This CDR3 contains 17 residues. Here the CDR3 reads CASSLWRGSDYNSPLHF. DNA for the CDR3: TGTGCCAGCAGCTTGTGGAGGGGTTCAGACTATAATTCACCCCTCCACTTT.